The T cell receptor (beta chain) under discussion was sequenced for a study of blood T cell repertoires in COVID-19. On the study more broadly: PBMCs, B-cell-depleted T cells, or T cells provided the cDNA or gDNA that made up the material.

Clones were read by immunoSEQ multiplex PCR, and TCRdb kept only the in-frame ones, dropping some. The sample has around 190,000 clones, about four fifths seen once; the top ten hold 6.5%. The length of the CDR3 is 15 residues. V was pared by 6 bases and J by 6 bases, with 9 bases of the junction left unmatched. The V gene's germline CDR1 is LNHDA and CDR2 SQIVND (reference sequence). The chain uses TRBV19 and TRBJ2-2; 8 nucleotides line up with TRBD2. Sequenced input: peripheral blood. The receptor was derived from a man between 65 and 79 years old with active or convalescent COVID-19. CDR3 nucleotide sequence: TGTGCCAGTAGCGCGAGCGGGGGATACGCCGGGGAGCTGTTTTTT. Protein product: CASSASGGYAGELFF.